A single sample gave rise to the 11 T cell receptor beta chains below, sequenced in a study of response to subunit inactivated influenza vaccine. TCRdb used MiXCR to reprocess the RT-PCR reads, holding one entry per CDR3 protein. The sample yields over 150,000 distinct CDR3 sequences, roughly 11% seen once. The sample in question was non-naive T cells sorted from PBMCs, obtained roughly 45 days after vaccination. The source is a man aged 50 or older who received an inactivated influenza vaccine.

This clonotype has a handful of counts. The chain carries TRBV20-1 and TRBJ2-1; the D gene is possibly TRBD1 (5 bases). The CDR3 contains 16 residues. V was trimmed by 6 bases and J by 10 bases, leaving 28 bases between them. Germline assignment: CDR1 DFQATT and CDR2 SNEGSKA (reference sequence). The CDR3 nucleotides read TGCAGTGCCAACACCTCCCCCGCCAGGGATACCCCCGAGCAGTTCTTC. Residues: CSANTSPARDTPEQFF.

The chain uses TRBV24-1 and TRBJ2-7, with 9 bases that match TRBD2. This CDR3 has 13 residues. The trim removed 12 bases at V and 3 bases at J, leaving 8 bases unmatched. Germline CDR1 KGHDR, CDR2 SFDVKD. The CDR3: CASWGTSFYEQYF. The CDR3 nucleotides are TGTGCCTCCTGGGGGACTAGCTTCTACGAGCAGTACTTC.

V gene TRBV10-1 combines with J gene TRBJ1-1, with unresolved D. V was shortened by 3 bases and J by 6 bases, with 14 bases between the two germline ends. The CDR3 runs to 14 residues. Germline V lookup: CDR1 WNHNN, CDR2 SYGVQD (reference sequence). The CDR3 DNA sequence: TGCGCCAGCAGTGATCGGCCAGTCGCTTCTGAAGCTTTCTTT. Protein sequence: CASSDRPVASEAFF.

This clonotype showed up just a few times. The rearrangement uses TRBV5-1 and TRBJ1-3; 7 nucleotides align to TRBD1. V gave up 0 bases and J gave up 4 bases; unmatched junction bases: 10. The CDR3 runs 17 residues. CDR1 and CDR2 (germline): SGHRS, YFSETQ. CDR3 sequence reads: CASSLAWEGAAGNTIYF. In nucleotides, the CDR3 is TGCGCCAGCAGCTTGGCCTGGGAGGGGGCCGCAGGAAACACCATATATTTT. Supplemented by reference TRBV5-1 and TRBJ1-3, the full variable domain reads KAGVTQTPRYLIKTRGQQVTLSCSPISGHRSVSWYQQTPGQGLQFLFEYFSETQRNKGNFPGRFSGRQFSNSRSEMNVSTLELGDSALYLCASSLAWEGAAGNTIYFGEGSWLTVV.

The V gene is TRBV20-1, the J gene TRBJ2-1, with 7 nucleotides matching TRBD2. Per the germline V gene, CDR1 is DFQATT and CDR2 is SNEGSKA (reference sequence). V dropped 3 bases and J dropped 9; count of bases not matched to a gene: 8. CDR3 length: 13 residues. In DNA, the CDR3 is TGCAGTGCTAGTAAAGGCAGGGAGGGTGAGCAGTTCTTC. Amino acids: CSASKGREGEQFF.

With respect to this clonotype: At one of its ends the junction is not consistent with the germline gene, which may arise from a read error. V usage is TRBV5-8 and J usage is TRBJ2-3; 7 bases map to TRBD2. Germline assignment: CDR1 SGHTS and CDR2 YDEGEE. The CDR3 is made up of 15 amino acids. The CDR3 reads CAISLGLAVTDTQYF. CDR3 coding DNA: TGTGCCATCAGCTTGGGGCTAGCGGTCACAGATACGCAGTATTTT.

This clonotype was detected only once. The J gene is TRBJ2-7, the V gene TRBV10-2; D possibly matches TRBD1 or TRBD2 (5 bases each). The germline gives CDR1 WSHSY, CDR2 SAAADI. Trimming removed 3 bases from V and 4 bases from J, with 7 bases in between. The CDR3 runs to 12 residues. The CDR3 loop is CASSDEGYEQYF. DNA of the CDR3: TGCGCCAGCAGTGACGAGGGGTACGAGCAGTACTTC.

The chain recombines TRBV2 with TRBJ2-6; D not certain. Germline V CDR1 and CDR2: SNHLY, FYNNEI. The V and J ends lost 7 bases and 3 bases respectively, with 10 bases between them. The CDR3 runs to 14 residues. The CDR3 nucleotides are TGTGCCAGCACGAGCTCTGGTGGGGCCAACGTCCTGACTTTC. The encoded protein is CASTSSGGANVLTF.

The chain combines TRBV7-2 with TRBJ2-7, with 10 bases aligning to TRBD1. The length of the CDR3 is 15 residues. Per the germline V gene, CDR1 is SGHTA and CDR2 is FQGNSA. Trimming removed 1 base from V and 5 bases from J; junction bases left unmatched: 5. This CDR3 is CASSLGQGAWNEQYF. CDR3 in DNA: TGTGCCAGCAGCTTAGGACAGGGGGCCTGGAACGAGCAGTACTTC. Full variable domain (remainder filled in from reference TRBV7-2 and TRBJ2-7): GAGVSQSPSNKVTEKGKDVELRCDPISGHTALYWYRQSLGQGLEFLIYFQGNSAPDKSGLPSDRFSAERTGGSVSTLTIQRTQQEDSAVYLCASSLGQGAWNEQYFGPGTRLTVT.

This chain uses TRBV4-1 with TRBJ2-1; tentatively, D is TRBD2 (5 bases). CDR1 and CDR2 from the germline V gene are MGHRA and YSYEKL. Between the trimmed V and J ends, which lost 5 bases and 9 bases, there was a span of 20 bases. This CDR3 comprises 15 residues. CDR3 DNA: TGCGCCAGCAGCGAAGCTAGCATGGGCCGGGCTGAGCAGTTCTTC. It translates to CASSEASMGRAEQFF.

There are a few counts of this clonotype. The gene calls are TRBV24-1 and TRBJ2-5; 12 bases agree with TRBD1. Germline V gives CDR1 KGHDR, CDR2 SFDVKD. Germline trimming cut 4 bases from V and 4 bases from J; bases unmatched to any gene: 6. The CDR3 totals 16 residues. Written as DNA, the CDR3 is TGTGCCACCAGTGACTTCGGGACAGGGGGCATAGAGACCCAGTACTTC. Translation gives CATSDFGTGGIETQYF.